This T cell receptor (beta chain) is from a study of T cell repertoires in cytomegalovirus infection. Study information: Public TCR beta signatures were indicative of both CMV infection and a matching HLA type. Study observations and caveats: Cumulative public TCR beta family frequency identified CMV carriers with the relevant HLA.

This clonotype was detected a few times. Its matching antigen is unknown. The germline V gene encodes CDR1 MNHNS and CDR2 SASEGT. V lost 1 base and J lost 1; bases outside the gene matches: 4. CDR3 length: 18 residues. MiXCR, run by TCRdb on the reads, gives a single entry per CDR3 protein. Among about 770,000 distinct CDR3 sequences listed, almost 30% were seen once. The TCR comes from a human donor in good health (CMV status not recorded). Some clones in this sample may be carry-over from other donors' samples. The sequencing here drew on cultured CD8+ T cells from PBMCs, taken from culture after CMV antigen stimulation. The J gene is TRBJ2-5, the V gene TRBV6-1; 15 nucleotides align to TRBD2. DNA of the CDR3: TGTGCCAGCAGTGAAGAGGGACTAGCGGGGGGCTTCCAAGAGACCCAGTACTTC. This translates into CASSEEGLAGGFQETQYF.